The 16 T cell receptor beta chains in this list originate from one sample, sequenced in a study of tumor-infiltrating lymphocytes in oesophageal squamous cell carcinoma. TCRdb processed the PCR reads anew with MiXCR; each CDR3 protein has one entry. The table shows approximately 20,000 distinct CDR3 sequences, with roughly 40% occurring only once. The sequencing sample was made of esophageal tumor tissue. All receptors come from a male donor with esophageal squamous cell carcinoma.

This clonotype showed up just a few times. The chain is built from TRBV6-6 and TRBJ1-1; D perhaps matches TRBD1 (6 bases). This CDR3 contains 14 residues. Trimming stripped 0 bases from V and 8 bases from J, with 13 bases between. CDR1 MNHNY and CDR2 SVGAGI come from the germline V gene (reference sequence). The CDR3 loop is CASSYSTGGHEAFF. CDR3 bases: TGTGCCAGCAGTTACTCGACGGGGGGCCACGAAGCTTTCTTT.

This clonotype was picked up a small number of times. The CDR3 nucleotides read TGTGCCAGCTCACGTGACAGGGACTATGGCTACACCTTC. Encoded protein: CASSRDRDYGYTF. The chain joins TRBV18 to TRBJ1-2, with 7 bases fitting TRBD1. J lost 3 bases, V lost 4 bases, and 2 bases had no gene match. Germline V gene lookup returns CDR1 KGHSH and CDR2 LQKENI. The CDR3 extends over 13 amino acids.

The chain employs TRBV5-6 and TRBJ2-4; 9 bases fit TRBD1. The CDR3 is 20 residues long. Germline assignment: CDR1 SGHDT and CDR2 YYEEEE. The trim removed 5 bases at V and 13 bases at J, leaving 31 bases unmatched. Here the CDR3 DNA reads TGTGCCAGCAGGAGACACCGGGACAGGGAATATCTAGGTGACACAGATACGCAGTACTTC. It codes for CASRRHRDREYLGDTDTQYF. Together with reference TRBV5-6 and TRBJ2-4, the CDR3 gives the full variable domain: DAGVTQSPTHLIKTRGQQVTLRCSPKSGHDTVSWYQQALGQGPQFIFQYYEEEERQRGNFPDRFSGHQFPNYSSELNVNALLLGDSALYLCASRRHRDREYLGDTDTQYFGAGTRLSVL.

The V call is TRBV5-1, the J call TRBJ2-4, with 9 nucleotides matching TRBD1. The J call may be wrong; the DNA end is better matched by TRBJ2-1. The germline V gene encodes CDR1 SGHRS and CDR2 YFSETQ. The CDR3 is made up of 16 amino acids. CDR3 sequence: CASSGLAGQGHNEQFF. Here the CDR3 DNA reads TGCGCCAGCAGCGGTCTGGCGGGACAGGGCCACAATGAGCAGTTCTTC.

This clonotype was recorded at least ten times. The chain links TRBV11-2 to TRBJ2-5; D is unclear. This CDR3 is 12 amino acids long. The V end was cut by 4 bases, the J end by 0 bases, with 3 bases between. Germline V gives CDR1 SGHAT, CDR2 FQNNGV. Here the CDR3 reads CASSYYQETQYF. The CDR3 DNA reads TGTGCCAGCAGCTACTACCAAGAGACCCAGTACTTC.

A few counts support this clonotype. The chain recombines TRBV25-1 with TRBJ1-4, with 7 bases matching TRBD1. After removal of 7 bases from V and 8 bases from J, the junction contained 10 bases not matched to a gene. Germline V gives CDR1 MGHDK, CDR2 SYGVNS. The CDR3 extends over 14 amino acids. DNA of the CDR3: TGTGCCAGCAACCAGGGGGGGAGAAGGGAAAAACTGTTTTTT. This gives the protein CASNQGGRREKLFF.

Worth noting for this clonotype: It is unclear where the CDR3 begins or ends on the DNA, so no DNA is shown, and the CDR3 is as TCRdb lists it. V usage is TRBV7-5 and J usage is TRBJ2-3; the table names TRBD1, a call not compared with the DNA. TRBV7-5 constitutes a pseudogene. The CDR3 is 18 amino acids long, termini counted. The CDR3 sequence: CTSVPAVDRGLSTDTQYF.

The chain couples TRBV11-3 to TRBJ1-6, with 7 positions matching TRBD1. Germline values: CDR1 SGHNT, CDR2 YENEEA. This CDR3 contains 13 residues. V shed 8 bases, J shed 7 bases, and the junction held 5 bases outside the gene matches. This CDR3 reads CASAGGGNSPLHF. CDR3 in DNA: TGTGCCAGCGCAGGGGGAGGAAATTCACCCCTCCACTTT.

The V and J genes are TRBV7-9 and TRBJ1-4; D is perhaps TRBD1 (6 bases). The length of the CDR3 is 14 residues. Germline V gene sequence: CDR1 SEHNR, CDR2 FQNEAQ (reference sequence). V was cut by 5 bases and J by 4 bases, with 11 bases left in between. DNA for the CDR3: TGTGCCAGCAGCCGAGGACAGTTTAATGAAAAACTGTTTTTT. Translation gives CASSRGQFNEKLFF.

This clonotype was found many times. The CDR3 region has the DNA TGTGCCAGCAGTTGGACTAGCGGAGCAGATACGCAGTATTTT. Its translation: CASSWTSGADTQYF. The chain recombines TRBV6-1 with TRBJ2-3; 10 positions match TRBD2. V dropped 5 bases and J dropped 4; count of bases not matched to a gene: 3. The length of the CDR3 is 14 residues. CDR1 is MNHNS, CDR2 SASEGT, per germline.

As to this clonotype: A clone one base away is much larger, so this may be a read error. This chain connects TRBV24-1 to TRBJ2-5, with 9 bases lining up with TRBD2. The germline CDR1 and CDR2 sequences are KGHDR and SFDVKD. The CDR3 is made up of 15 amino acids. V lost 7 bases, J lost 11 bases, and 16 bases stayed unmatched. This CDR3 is CATSRAGGGYNEQYF. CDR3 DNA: TGTGCCACCAGCCGGGCGGGAGGGGGCTACAATGAGCAGTACTTC.

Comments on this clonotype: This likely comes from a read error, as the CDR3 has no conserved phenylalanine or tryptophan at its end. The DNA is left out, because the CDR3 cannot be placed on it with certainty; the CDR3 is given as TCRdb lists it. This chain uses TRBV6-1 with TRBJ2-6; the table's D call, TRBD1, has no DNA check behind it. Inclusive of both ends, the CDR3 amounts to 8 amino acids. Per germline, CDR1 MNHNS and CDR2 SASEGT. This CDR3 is CASYLQGS.

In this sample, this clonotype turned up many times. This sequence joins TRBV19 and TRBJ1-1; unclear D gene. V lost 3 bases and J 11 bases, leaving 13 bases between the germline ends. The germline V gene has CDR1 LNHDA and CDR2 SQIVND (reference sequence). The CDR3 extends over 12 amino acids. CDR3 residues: CASSIGGGKAFF. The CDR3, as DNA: TGTGCCAGTAGTATTGGAGGAGGGAAGGCTTTCTTT.

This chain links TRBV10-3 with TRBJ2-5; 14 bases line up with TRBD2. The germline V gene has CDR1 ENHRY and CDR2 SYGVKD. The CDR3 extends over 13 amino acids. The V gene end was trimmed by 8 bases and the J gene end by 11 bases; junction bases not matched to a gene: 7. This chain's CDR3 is CAIGLAGGNEQYF. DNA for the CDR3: TGTGCCATCGGACTAGCGGGAGGTAATGAGCAGTACTTC.

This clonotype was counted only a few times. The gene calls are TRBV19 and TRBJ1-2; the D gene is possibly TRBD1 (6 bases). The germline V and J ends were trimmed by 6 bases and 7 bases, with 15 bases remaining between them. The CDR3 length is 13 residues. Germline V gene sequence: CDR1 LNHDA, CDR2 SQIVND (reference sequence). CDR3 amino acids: CASSEQGVGGYTF. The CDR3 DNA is TGTGCCAGTAGCGAACAGGGTGTTGGTGGCTACACCTTC.

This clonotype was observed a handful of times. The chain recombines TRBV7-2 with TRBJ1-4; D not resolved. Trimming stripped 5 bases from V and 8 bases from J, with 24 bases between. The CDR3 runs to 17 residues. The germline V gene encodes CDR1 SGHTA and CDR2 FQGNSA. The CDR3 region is CASSTEEGRPYGEKLFF. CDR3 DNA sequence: TGTGCCAGCAGCACTGAGGAGGGCCGCCCCTACGGAGAAAAACTGTTTTTT.